Presented here are 26 T cell receptor beta chains from one specimen sequenced in a study of T cells after yellow fever vaccination. TCRdb redid the calling of the 5' RACE reads with MiXCR, one entry per CDR3 protein. The repertoire holds about 69,000 distinct CDR3 sequences, with about 6% as singletons. The source was CD4+ T cells sorted from PBMCs, collected roughly 14 days after the first yellow fever vaccination. The receptor source for this set is a man aged 18 to 30 who received the YFV17D yellow fever vaccine.

In regard to this clonotype: A far more abundant clone sits one base away, making this likely a read error. This rearrangement joins TRBV7-3 to TRBJ1-1; D unresolved. Germline V CDR1 and CDR2: SGHTA, FQGTGA. The CDR3 spans 12 residues. The CDR3 DNA sequence: TGTGACAGCAGCTTATCGTACACTGAAGCTTTCTTT. It is translated as CDSSLSYTEAFF. Filled out from reference TRBV7-3 and TRBJ1-1, the complete variable domain reads GAGVSQTPSNKVTEKGKYVELRCDPISGHTALYWYRQSLGQGPEFLIYFQGTGAADDSGLPNDRFFAVRPEGSVSTLKIQRTERGDSAVYLCDSSLSYTEAFFGQGTRLTVV.

In its sample, this clonotype was seen many times. The rearrangement links TRBV12-3 or TRBV12-4 to TRBJ2-2; a weak D match, TRBD1 (5 bases). V was clipped by 8 bases and J by 6 bases, with 10 bases between them. This CDR3 region has 12 residues. CDR3 region: CASQRGAGELFF. The CDR3 DNA reads TGTGCCAGCCAAAGGGGCGCCGGGGAGCTGTTTTTT.

This clonotype has a count of ten or more. This chain uses TRBV7-9 with TRBJ2-1; 9 bases agree with TRBD2. Looked up from germline, CDR1 is SEHNR and CDR2 is FQNEAQ (reference sequence). The CDR3 covers 14 residues. V shed 4 bases and J 7 bases; nucleotides not matched to a gene: 5. The CDR3 DNA is TGTGCCAGCAGCTCCTTAGCGGGGGAAAATGAGCAGTTCTTC. It codes for CASSSLAGENEQFF.

This clonotype came up many times. J is TRBJ1-4 and V is TRBV5-1; 8 nucleotides match TRBD1. The V gene end was trimmed by 5 bases and the J gene end by 6 bases; junction bases not matched to a gene: 6. This CDR3 contains 14 residues. Looked up from germline, CDR1 is SGHRS and CDR2 is YFSETQ. CDR3 protein: CASSYQGADEKLFF. The CDR3 DNA is TGCGCCAGCAGTTACCAGGGGGCTGATGAAAAACTGTTTTTT.

This clonotype was seen repeatedly, ten times or more. The chain joins TRBV5-1 to TRBJ1-1; a possible D gene is TRBD1 (6 bases). The CDR3 extends over 14 amino acids. The V gene lost 7 bases and the J gene lost 1 base, with 14 bases spanning the gap. From germline, CDR1 is SGHRS and CDR2 YFSETQ. The CDR3 sequence: CASGPDRTNTEAFF. As DNA, the CDR3 is TGCGCCAGCGGACCTGACAGGACGAACACTGAAGCTTTCTTT.

This clonotype was seen repeatedly, ten times or more. The chain is built from TRBV5-8 and TRBJ2-1; 8 bases match TRBD1. The CDR3 extends over 16 amino acids. J lost 2 bases, V lost 2 bases, and 6 bases had no gene match. Germline CDR1 is SGHTS and CDR2 is YDEGEE. CDR3 residues: CASSFFQGATYNEQFF. For the CDR3, the DNA is TGTGCCAGCAGCTTCTTCCAGGGGGCTACCTACAATGAGCAGTTCTTC.

This clonotype showed up many times. The V gene is TRBV7-2, the J gene TRBJ1-5, with D possibly TRBD1 on 5 matching bases. The V gene's germline CDR1 is SGHTA and CDR2 FQGNSA. The CDR3 covers 14 residues. Trimming left V 2 bases short and J 7 bases short, with 12 bases between. CDR3 sequence (DNA): TGTGCCAGCAGCTTAATGCAGGGAGGCCAGCCCCAGCATTTT. Encoded protein: CASSLMQGGQPQHF.

Many counts were recorded for this clonotype. The V gene is TRBV7-3, the J gene TRBJ1-6, with 7 bases matching TRBD1. Germline V gives CDR1 SGHTA, CDR2 FQGTGA. V shed 2 bases and J 7 bases; nucleotides not matched to a gene: 2. The length of the CDR3 is 14 residues. CDR3 bases: TGTGCCAGCAGCTTAGGGACAGAAAATTCACCCCTCCACTTT. This codes for CASSLGTENSPLHF.

This clonotype came up many times. The V call is TRBV7-6, the J call TRBJ1-6; no clear D. V gave up 0 bases and J gave up 4 bases, with 22 bases separating them. Germline values: CDR1 SGHVS, CDR2 FNYEAQ. The CDR3 covers 20 residues. The CDR3 region has the DNA TGTGCCAGCAGCTTAGCTCCCTTGGGTCCGCGTTACCTTTATAATTCACCCCTCCACTTT. Translated: CASSLAPLGPRYLYNSPLHF.

There are many counts of this clonotype. The DNA for the CDR3 is TGCGCCAGCAGGGGGGGCGGTAACTATGGCTACACCTTC. Translated, it gives CASRGGGNYGYTF. The chain employs TRBV10-2 and TRBJ1-2; D may be TRBD1 (6 bases). V was cut by 6 bases and J by 1 base, with 9 bases left in between. CDR1 is WSHSY, CDR2 SAAADI, per germline. The CDR3 loop spans 13 amino acids.

There are many counts of this clonotype. This sequence joins TRBV6-5 and TRBJ2-5, with D possibly being TRBD2 (5 bases). Germline CDR1 reads MNHEY; CDR2 reads SVGAGI. V was clipped by 1 base and J by 8 bases, with 11 bases between them. CDR3 length equals 13 residues. This CDR3 is CASSYLRTGTQYF. The DNA of the CDR3 is TGTGCCAGCAGTTACTTGCGTACGGGAACCCAGTACTTC.

This clonotype has at least ten counts. This chain uses TRBV20-1 with TRBJ2-3; TRBD2 might be the D (6 bases). CDR1 is DFQATT and CDR2 is SNEGSKA in the germline V gene (reference sequence). The CDR3 is 12 amino acids. Trimming stripped 6 bases from V and 4 bases from J, with 11 bases between. CDR3 loop: CSANLASDTQYF. As DNA, the CDR3 is TGCAGTGCAAACCTAGCGTCAGATACGCAGTATTTT.

This clonotype was seen only a few times. This chain joins TRBV29-1 and TRBJ1-1; no clear D gene. CDR3 size: 13 residues. V lost 6 bases and J 0 bases, leaving 11 bases between the germline ends. The germline V gene has CDR1 SQVTM and CDR2 ANQGSEA. The CDR3: CSVRTLLNTEAFF. CDR3 bases: TGCAGCGTCCGGACTTTATTGAACACTGAAGCTTTCTTT.

This clonotype was observed at least ten times. The chain couples TRBV5-1 to TRBJ1-1; D may be TRBD1 (5 bases). The CDR3 covers 13 residues. The V end lost 4 bases, the J end lost 5 bases, and 12 bases lay between the germline ends. CDR1 is SGHRS and CDR2 is YFSETQ in the germline V gene. The CDR3 here is CASSPPGGTEAFF. In DNA, the CDR3 is TGCGCCAGCAGCCCGCCTGGGGGAACTGAAGCTTTCTTT.

This clonotype was counted ten times or more. The chain joins TRBV18 to TRBJ1-3; possible D gene TRBD1, 6 bases. With 5 bases removed from V and 0 bases from J, the gap between germline ends came to 17 bases. Germline V gene sequence: CDR1 KGHSH, CDR2 LQKENI. The length of the CDR3 is 17 residues. The CDR3 nucleotides are TGTGCCAGCTCAGCCTCCGGGACACCTTCCTCTGGAAACACCATATATTTT. Translated: CASSASGTPSSGNTIYF.

This clonotype was counted at least ten times. V and J are TRBV5-1 and TRBJ1-6; D might be TRBD1 (5 bases). Looked up from germline, CDR1 is SGHRS and CDR2 is YFSETQ. This CDR3 contains 15 residues. Trimming took off 0 bases at V and 8 bases at J, with 12 bases between the two ends. The CDR3 nucleotides are TGCGCCAGCAGCTTGGCTGTCAGGGCGGATTCACCCCTCCACTTT. This encodes CASSLAVRADSPLHF.

This clonotype has a count of ten or more. The CDR3 spells CASSFRQGAIDTQYF. Here the CDR3 DNA reads TGTGCCAGCAGTTTTCGACAGGGGGCTATAGATACGCAGTATTTT. This chain uses TRBV12-3 or TRBV12-4 with TRBJ2-3; TRBD1 matches 10 bases. With 3 bases clipped from V and 5 bases from J, the junction kept 5 bases outside the gene matches. CDR3 length: 15 amino acids.

The rearrangement joins TRBV7-2 to TRBJ1-1, with D possibly matching TRBD1 (6 bases). The CDR3 is 14 residues long. The V end was cut by 4 bases, the J end by 2 bases, with 11 bases between. CDR1 and CDR2 (germline): SGHTA, FQGNSA. CDR3 protein: CASSWMTGNTEAFF. The CDR3 nucleotides are TGTGCCAGCAGCTGGATGACAGGAAACACTGAAGCTTTCTTT.

This clonotype was detected many times. The chain couples TRBV7-8 to TRBJ1-2; no clear D. V was trimmed by 3 bases and J by 2 bases, leaving 7 bases between them. The CDR3 extends over 13 amino acids. CDR1 SGHVS and CDR2 FQNEAQ come from the germline V gene. The CDR3 DNA follows: TGTGCCAGCAGCTTCAGGAACAACTATGGCTACACCTTC. Translation gives CASSFRNNYGYTF. The full variable domain, its missing parts supplied by reference TRBV7-8 and TRBJ1-2, is GAGVSQSPRYKVAKRGQDVALRCDPISGHVSLFWYQQALGQGPEFLTYFQNEAQLDKSGLPSDRFFAERPEGSVSTLKIQRTQQEDSAVYLCASSFRNNYGYTFGSGTRLTVV.

The sample holds many counts of this clonotype. V usage is TRBV6-5 and J usage is TRBJ2-5; 11 nucleotides line up with TRBD2. Germline V gene sequence: CDR1 MNHEY, CDR2 SVGAGI. The CDR3 extends over 16 amino acids. V gave up 2 bases and J gave up 4 bases; unmatched junction bases: 6. The CDR3: CASSYHSGGARETQYF. DNA for the CDR3: TGTGCCAGCAGTTACCATAGCGGGGGGGCGCGAGAGACCCAGTACTTC.

V is TRBV5-1 and J is TRBJ1-5; 7 bases match TRBD1. Germline-derived CDR1 and CDR2 are SGHRS and YFSETQ. V was pared by 4 bases and J by 6 bases, with 7 bases of the junction left unmatched. This CDR3 is 14 amino acids long. The CDR3 region has the DNA TGCGCCAGCAGCCCCCAGGGGGGAAGTCAGCCCCAGCATTTT. Amino acids: CASSPQGGSQPQHF.

At least ten counts were recorded for this clonotype. The chain links TRBV6-2 or TRBV6-3 to TRBJ2-7; 7 bases are shared with TRBD1. The V gene's germline CDR1 is MNHEY and CDR2 SVGEGT. The CDR3 runs to 15 residues. V gave up 5 bases and J gave up 3 bases; unmatched junction bases: 10. CDR3 DNA sequence: TGTGCCAGCAGTACGACCCGACAGGGAAACTACGAGCAGTACGTC. This encodes CASSTTRQGNYEQYV.

This clonotype was counted at least ten times. The rearrangement links TRBV7-2 to TRBJ2-5; maybe TRBD2 (6 bases). CDR1 is SGHTA, CDR2 FQGNSA, per germline. This CDR3 has 13 amino acids. Trimming stripped 2 bases from V and 5 bases from J, with 9 bases between. Written as DNA, the CDR3 is TGTGCCAGCAGCTTATATGGGAGGGAGACCCAGTACTTC. The encoded protein is CASSLYGRETQYF. Supplemented by reference TRBV7-2 and TRBJ2-5, the full variable domain reads GAGVSQSPSNKVTEKGKDVELRCDPISGHTALYWYRQSLGQGLEFLIYFQGNSAPDKSGLPSDRFSAERTGGSVSTLTIQRTQQEDSAVYLCASSLYGRETQYFGPGTRLLVL.

In this sample, this clonotype turned up many times. The V and J genes are TRBV5-1 and TRBJ2-3, with 12 bases that match TRBD2. The CDR3 spans 16 residues. The V gene end was trimmed by 1 base and the J gene end by 5 bases; junction bases not matched to a gene: 5. Looked up from germline, CDR1 is SGHRS and CDR2 is YFSETQ. The CDR3 DNA reads as TGCGCCAGCAGCTTGAAACTAGCGGGGGGTGGAGATACGCAGTATTTT. It translates to CASSLKLAGGGDTQYF. The variable domain in full, with the rest retrieved from reference TRBV5-1 and TRBJ2-3, is KAGVTQTPRYLIKTRGQQVTLSCSPISGHRSVSWYQQTPGQGLQFLFEYFSETQRNKGNFPGRFSGRQFSNSRSEMNVSTLELGDSALYLCASSLKLAGGGDTQYFGPGTRLTVL.

This clonotype was observed many times. The gene calls are TRBV6-1 and TRBJ1-1; D may be TRBD1 (5 bases). This CDR3 is built from 15 residues. V dropped 11 bases and J dropped 0 bases, with 19 bases sitting between them. Germline CDR1 and CDR2: MNHNS and SASEGT. In DNA form, the CDR3 reads TGTGCCGCCCTATGGGGCCAGGGCGTGAACACTGAAGCTTTCTTT. Encoded protein: CAALWGQGVNTEAFF.

This clonotype was detected ten times or more. The chain links TRBV13 to TRBJ2-3; D not resolved. CDR1 and CDR2 from the germline V gene are PRHDT and FYEKMQ (reference sequence). This CDR3 is built from 14 residues. Between the trimmed V and J ends, which lost 0 bases and 2 bases, there was a span of 6 bases. In DNA, the CDR3 is TGTGCCAGCAGCTTAGGCGGCCACACAGATACGCAGTATTTT. This gives the protein CASSLGGHTDTQYF.